This T cell receptor beta chain appears in the sequencing data of a study of long-term antiretroviral therapy in people with HIV. General observations from the study: Collection spanned 2004 to 2017; ART regimens may be less effective than current ones.

The table lists this clone with a count of one. The antigen is not known. The V gene's germline CDR1 is SGHNT and CDR2 YYREEE (reference sequence). V was clipped by 1 base and J by 3 bases, with 4 bases between them. The CDR3 has 12 amino acids. Survey-level immunoSEQ v3.0 assays were run. This table comes from immunoSEQ multiplex PCR, and its TCRdb copy is limited to in-frame clones, with some not included. This table has about 36,000 clones, 80% appearing once. The chain uses TRBV5-4 and TRBJ2-5, with D unresolved. Sequencing was performed on unsorted PBMCs, taken 3.4 years after starting antiretroviral therapy. This TCR was recovered from a young man with HIV. As DNA, the CDR3 is TGTGCCAGCAGCTTGTGGGAAGAGACCCAGTACTTC. Translated: CASSLWEETQYF.